This TCR beta chain was identified in a study of molecular identifiers for immune sequencing clone quantification. TCRdb re-called the PCR reads with MiXCR, one entry per CDR3 protein. This sample has about half a million distinct CDR3 sequences, with 20% to 25% found just once. Germline V gene data show CDR1 as SGDLS and CDR2 as YYNGEE. V gave up 6 bases and J gave up 2 bases; unmatched junction bases: 11. The CDR3 is 16 amino acids. This clonotype was sampled from a human donor in good health. Some libraries in this study had Jurkat cell RNA spiked in. The chain carries TRBV9 and TRBJ2-3; 8 bases align to TRBD1. Sequencing input: naive CD8+ T cells from blood, with Jurkat cell RNA spiked in. Sample subset: FACS-sorted CD8+CD4-CCR7+CD45RA+ naive T cells. The CDR3 bases are TGTGCCAGCACCATCGGGGACAGGATTTCCACAGATACGCAGTATTTT. Protein: CASTIGDRISTDTQYF.